The TCR beta chain described here comes from a study of T cells after yellow fever vaccination. Study-wide results and limits: The study re-detected most primary-vaccination clones after the booster (96% CD4, 80% to 90% CD8).

Each CDR3 protein gets one entry after TCRdb re-called the 5' RACE reads with MiXCR. The table has roughly 520,000 distinct CDR3 sequences, roughly 22% seen once. This clonotype has more than one count but fewer than ten. Its cognate antigen is unknown. Germline V CDR1 and CDR2: MGHRA, YSYEKL. The V and J ends lost 3 bases and 2 bases respectively, with 13 bases between them. The CDR3 has 15 residues. V gene TRBV4-1 combines with J gene TRBJ2-5; a weak D match, TRBD2 (6 bases). The sequence derives from a man aged 18 to 35 who received the YFV17D yellow fever vaccine. The source was PBMCs, collected less than 25 days after the first yellow fever vaccination. Written as DNA, the CDR3 is TGCGCCAGCAGCCATTTCGGAGGGGCACAAGAGACCCAGTACTTC. This translates into CASSHFGGAQETQYF.